This TCR beta chain was observed in a study of technical replicates of blood from a handful of donors. This CDR3 region has 14 residues. The V gene's germline CDR1 is MNHEY and CDR2 SVGAGI. V shed 5 bases and J shed 6 bases, with 15 bases lying between them. Profiling relied on immunoSEQ multiplex PCR, and the TCRdb table lists in-frame clones only, not all of them. Of approximately 59,000 clones in the sample, more than 75% are singletons; the top ten hold 5%. The J gene is TRBJ2-3, the V gene TRBV6-5; weak D call: TRBD1 (5 bases). The sequencing input was PBMCs. The receptor's source is a human donor in good health. Some clones in this sample may be carry-over from other donors' samples. This CDR3 reads CASSRGGEMDTQYF. The CDR3 DNA reads as TGTGCCAGCAGTAGGGGCGGAGAAATGGATACGCAGTATTTT.